These 5 T cell receptor beta chains share one sample of origin, sequenced in a study of blood T cell repertoires in COVID-19. Generated by immunoSEQ multiplex PCR, the TCRdb table keeps only in-frame clones and is missing some. The table has around 18,000 clones, approximately 89% seen once. The sample comprised peripheral blood. Source of these receptors: a man in his sixties with active COVID-19.

The chain uses TRBV30 and TRBJ1-2; no clear D. Germline V gene sequence: CDR1 GTSNPN, CDR2 SVGIG (reference sequence). V lost 5 bases, J lost 0 bases, and 13 bases lay in between. CDR3 length: 14 amino acids. The CDR3 sequence is CAWGREKSNYGYTF. The DNA for the CDR3 is TGTGCCTGGGGCCGGGAGAAATCTAACTATGGCTACACCTTC.

This clone showed up just once. The chain couples TRBV30 to TRBJ1-2; possibly TRBD1 for D (6 bases). The V end lost 2 bases, the J end lost 10 bases, and 20 bases lay between the germline ends. Germline values: CDR1 GTSNPN, CDR2 SVGIG (reference sequence). This CDR3 has 14 amino acids. The CDR3 spells CAWSMGLGHQDYTF. The CDR3 DNA sequence: TGTGCCTGGAGTATGGGCCTGGGACACCAAGACTACACCTTC.

Concerning this clone itself: The same CDR3 can be traced to other DNA sequences in this sample. J is TRBJ1-5 and V is TRBV7-3; D unclear. The CDR3 is made up of 13 amino acids. Germline V gives CDR1 SGHTA, CDR2 FQGTGA. V was cut by 0 bases and J by 4 bases, with 4 bases left in between. CDR3 nucleotide sequence: TGTGCCAGCAGCTTAACGAGGAATCAGCCCCAGCATTTT. The encoded protein is CASSLTRNQPQHF.

The chain is built from TRBV9 and TRBJ1-1; D is undetermined. V was shortened by 8 bases and J by 3 bases, with 8 bases between the two germline ends. This CDR3 spans 11 amino acids. Germline CDR1 reads SGDLS; CDR2 reads YYNGEE. The CDR3 nucleotides are TGTGCCAGGCAACTAGACACTGAAGCTTTCTTT. Translating it yields CARQLDTEAFF.

The chain joins TRBV29-1 to TRBJ1-2; the D gene is possibly TRBD1 (5 bases). V was clipped by 6 bases and J by 5 bases, with 10 bases between them. Germline values: CDR1 SQVTM, CDR2 ANQGSEA. CDR3 size: 11 residues. CDR3 protein: CSVADSYGYTF. The CDR3, as DNA: TGCAGCGTCGCCGACAGTTATGGCTACACCTTC.